Below are 14 T cell receptor beta chains sequenced from a single sample in a study of cytomegalovirus exposure and HLA in healthy donors. Assay: immunoSEQ multiplex PCR; the TCRdb copy retains only in-frame clones and omits some. The repertoire holds about 130,000 clones, with roughly 91% as singletons. The sequenced sample was PBMCs. The receptor set was obtained from a man aged 30 to 45 in good health and CMV-seronegative.

The chain is built from TRBV4-2 and TRBJ1-2; 7 positions agree with TRBD1. The junction had 10 bases not matched to a gene; V was cut back by 0 bases and J by 6 bases. This CDR3 has 16 amino acids. The germline CDR1 and CDR2 sequences are LGHNA and YNFKEQ. DNA of the CDR3: TGTGCCAGCAGCCAAGATTTGGAAGGGGGCCGGGATGGCTACACCTTC. This gives the protein CASSQDLEGGRDGYTF.

The rearrangement uses TRBV10-3 and TRBJ1-2, with D perhaps TRBD1 (6 bases). Germline V gives CDR1 ENHRY, CDR2 SYGVKD. The length of the CDR3 is 12 residues. V lost 10 bases, J lost 2 bases, and 11 bases lay in between. The DNA of the CDR3 is TGTGCCACGACGAGGGGGAACTATGGCTACACCTTC. As protein: CATTRGNYGYTF.

The chain uses TRBV2 and TRBJ1-2; D not resolved. The V gene's germline CDR1 is SNHLY and CDR2 FYNNEI. Trimming removed 3 bases at V and 0 bases at J, with 8 bases between. This CDR3 contains 14 residues. The CDR3 bases are TGTGCCAGCAGTGACATTTCTACTAACTATGGCTACACCTTC. It codes for CASSDISTNYGYTF.

V is TRBV19 and J is TRBJ2-7, with a tentative D call TRBD1 (5 bases). Deletions cut 4 bases from V and 2 bases from J, with 12 bases between. Germline-derived CDR1 and CDR2 are LNHDA and SQIVND (reference sequence). This CDR3 has 14 residues. The CDR3 sequence is CASSRVDSTYEQYF. The DNA of the CDR3 is TGTGCCAGTAGTAGGGTCGACAGCACCTACGAGCAGTACTTC.

V usage is TRBV7-2 and J usage is TRBJ2-1; 7 bases are a match to TRBD1. V trimming: 5 bases; J trimming: 3 bases; junction bases outside the gene matches: 4. The germline gives CDR1 SGHTA, CDR2 FQGNSA. The CDR3 extends over 14 amino acids. CDR3 in DNA: TGTGCCAGCAGCGGACAGGCCCTCTACAATGAGCAGTTCTTC. Encoded protein: CASSGQALYNEQFF. The entire variable domain, with the rest obtained from reference TRBV7-2 and TRBJ2-1, is as follows: GAGVSQSPSNKVTEKGKDVELRCDPISGHTALYWYRQSLGQGLEFLIYFQGNSAPDKSGLPSDRFSAERTGGSVSTLTIQRTQQEDSAVYLCASSGQALYNEQFFGPGTRLTVL.

CDR3 nucleotides: TGTGCCAGCAGCTTAGTTCGGACAGGGCGGGGGGAGACCCAGTACTTC. This codes for CASSLVRTGRGETQYF. V and J are TRBV7-9 and TRBJ2-5, with D tentatively TRBD1 (8 bases). Trimming cost V 1 base and J 5 bases, with 17 bases left between them. The CDR3 is made up of 16 amino acids. From germline, CDR1 is SEHNR and CDR2 FQNEAQ (reference sequence). The whole variable domain, remainder taken from reference TRBV7-9 and TRBJ2-5, is DTGVSQNPRHKITKRGQNVTFRCDPISEHNRLYWYRQTLGQGPEFLTYFQNEAQLEKSRLLSDRFSAERPKGSFSTLEIQRTEQGDSAMYLCASSLVRTGRGETQYFGPGTRLLVL.

This clone has just one count. V and J are TRBV29-1 and TRBJ1-1; D is unresolved. There are 11 residues in the CDR3. The germline V and J ends were trimmed by 0 bases and 12 bases, with 11 bases remaining between them. The V gene's germline CDR1 is SQVTM and CDR2 ANQGSEA. This chain's CDR3 is CSVEEFPETFF. The CDR3 nucleotides read TGCAGCGTTGAAGAATTCCCGGAGACTTTCTTT.

J is TRBJ2-7 and V is TRBV15; 7 bases agree with TRBD1. With V trimmed by 6 bases and J by 5 bases, 7 bases remained unmatched. The CDR3 runs to 13 residues. CDR1 LNHNV and CDR2 YYDKDF come from the germline V gene (reference sequence). The CDR3 coding sequence is TGTGCCACCAGGGGGGACAGAAACAACGAGCAGTACTTC. Translated: CATRGDRNNEQYF. The variable domain in full, completed from reference TRBV15 and TRBJ2-7, reads DAMVIQNPRYQVTQFGKPVTLSCSQTLNHNVMYWYQQKSSQAPKLLFHYYDKDFNNEADTPDNFQSRRPNTSFCFLDIRSPGLGDTAMYLCATRGDRNNEQYFGPGTRLTVT.

The V call is TRBV2, the J call TRBJ2-5; 12 bases agree with TRBD1. CDR3 length equals 15 residues. The V and J ends lost 10 bases and 5 bases, in that order; junction bases with no gene match: 11. Germline CDR1 SNHLY, CDR2 FYNNEI. CDR3 coding DNA: TGTGCCACCTCCTCGGGACAGGGGGCTTGGGAGACCCAGTACTTC. Its translation is CATSSGQGAWETQYF.

The chain couples TRBV5-8 to TRBJ1-5, with D unresolved. The CDR3 has 13 residues. The V end was cut by 4 bases, the J end by 5 bases, with 10 bases between. Germline CDR1 reads SGHTS; CDR2 reads YDEGEE. CDR3 residues: CASSPDWDQPQHF. In DNA form, the CDR3 reads TGTGCCAGCAGCCCGGACTGGGATCAGCCCCAGCATTTT.

The chain employs TRBV5-6 and TRBJ2-5; no firm D call. CDR1 and CDR2 from the germline V gene are SGHDT and YYEEEE. V was trimmed by 4 bases and J by 4 bases, leaving 5 bases between them. The CDR3 has 11 residues. For the CDR3, the DNA is TGTGCCAGCAGCCGAGGAGAGACCCAGTACTTC. Its translation: CASSRGETQYF.

The table lists this clone with a count of one. The rearrangement uses TRBV7-6 and TRBJ1-2; possibly TRBD1 for D (5 bases). Germline V gives CDR1 SGHVS, CDR2 FNYEAQ. V dropped 5 bases and J dropped 8 bases, with 15 bases sitting between them. The CDR3 has 13 residues. The CDR3 DNA reads TGTGCCAGCAGCCGTTGGGCCTACAGGGGCTACACCTTC. Amino acids: CASSRWAYRGYTF.

V usage is TRBV6-5 and J usage is TRBJ2-7, with a possible D match to TRBD1 (6 bases). The germline V gene has CDR1 MNHEY and CDR2 SVGAGI. This CDR3 is built from 15 residues. Trimming took 2 bases from V and 4 from J, leaving 15 bases between them. CDR3 nucleotide sequence: TGTGCCAGCAGTTACCCGGGCCGGGACACTTACGAGCAGTACTTC. This codes for CASSYPGRDTYEQYF.

There are a few counts of this clone. In DNA form, the CDR3 reads TGTGCCAGCAGCGAATTAGCTAACTATGGCTACACCTTC. Translating gives CASSELANYGYTF. V and J are TRBV7-9 and TRBJ1-2; D is unclear. This CDR3 has 13 residues. CDR1 SEHNR and CDR2 FQNEAQ come from the germline V gene (reference sequence). The V end was cut by 5 bases, the J end by 0 bases, with 7 bases between.